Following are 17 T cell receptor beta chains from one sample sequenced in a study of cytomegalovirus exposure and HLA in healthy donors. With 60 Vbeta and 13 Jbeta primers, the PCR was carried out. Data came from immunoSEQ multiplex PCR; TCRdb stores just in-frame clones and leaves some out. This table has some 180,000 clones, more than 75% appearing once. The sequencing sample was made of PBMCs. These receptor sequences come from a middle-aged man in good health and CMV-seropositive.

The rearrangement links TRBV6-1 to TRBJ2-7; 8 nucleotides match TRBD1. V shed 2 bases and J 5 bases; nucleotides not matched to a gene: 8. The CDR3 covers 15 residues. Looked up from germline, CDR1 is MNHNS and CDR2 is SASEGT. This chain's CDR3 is CASSETTGAFNEQYF. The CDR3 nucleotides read TGTGCCAGCAGTGAAACGACAGGGGCCTTCAACGAGCAGTACTTC.

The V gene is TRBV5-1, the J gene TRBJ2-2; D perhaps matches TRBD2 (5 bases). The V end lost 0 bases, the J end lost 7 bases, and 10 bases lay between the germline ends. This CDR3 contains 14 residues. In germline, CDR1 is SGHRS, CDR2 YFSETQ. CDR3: CASSLDGTSGELFF. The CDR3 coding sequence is TGCGCCAGCAGCTTGGACGGAACTAGCGGGGAGCTGTTTTTT.

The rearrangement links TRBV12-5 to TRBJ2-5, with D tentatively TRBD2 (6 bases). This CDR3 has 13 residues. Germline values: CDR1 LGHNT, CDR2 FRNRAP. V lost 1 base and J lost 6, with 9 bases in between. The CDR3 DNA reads TGTGCTAGTGGTTTGGCGGGGGTTAAGACCCAGTACTTC. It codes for CASGLAGVKTQYF.

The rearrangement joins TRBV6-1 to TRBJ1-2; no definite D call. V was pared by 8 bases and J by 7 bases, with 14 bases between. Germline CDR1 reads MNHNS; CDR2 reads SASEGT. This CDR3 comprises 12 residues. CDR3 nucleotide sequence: TGTGCCAGCCGAGACAAAAGTAGTGGCTACACCTTC. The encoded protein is CASRDKSSGYTF.

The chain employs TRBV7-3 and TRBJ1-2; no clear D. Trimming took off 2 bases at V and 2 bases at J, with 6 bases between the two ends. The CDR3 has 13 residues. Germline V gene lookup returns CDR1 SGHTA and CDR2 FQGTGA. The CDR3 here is CASSLGQNYGYTF. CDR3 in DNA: TGTGCCAGCAGCTTAGGGCAGAACTATGGCTACACCTTC.

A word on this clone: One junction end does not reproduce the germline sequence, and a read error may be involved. CDR3 coding DNA: TGTGCCAGCAGCACTGTCCCGGGTTCTCGTGGCTACATCTTC. Its translation is CASSTVPGSRGYIF. The chain joins TRBV5-5 to TRBJ1-2; no firm D call. The CDR3 runs to 14 residues. Germline-derived CDR1 and CDR2 are SGHKS and YYEKEE (reference sequence).

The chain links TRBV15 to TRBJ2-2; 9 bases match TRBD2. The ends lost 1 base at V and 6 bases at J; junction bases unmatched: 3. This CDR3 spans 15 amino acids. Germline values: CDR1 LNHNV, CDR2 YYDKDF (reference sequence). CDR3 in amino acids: CATSRVREGPGELFF. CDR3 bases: TGTGCCACCAGCAGAGTGCGGGAGGGCCCCGGGGAGCTGTTTTTT.

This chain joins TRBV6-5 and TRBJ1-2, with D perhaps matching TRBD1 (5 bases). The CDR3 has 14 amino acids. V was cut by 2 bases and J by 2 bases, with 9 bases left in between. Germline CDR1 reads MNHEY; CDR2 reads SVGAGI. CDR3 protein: CASSYAGVNYGYTF. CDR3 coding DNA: TGTGCCAGCAGTTACGCGGGGGTAAACTATGGCTACACCTTC.

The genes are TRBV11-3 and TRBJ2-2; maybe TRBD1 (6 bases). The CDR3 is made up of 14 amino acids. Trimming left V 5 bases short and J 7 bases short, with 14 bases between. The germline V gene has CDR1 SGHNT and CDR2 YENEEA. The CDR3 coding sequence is TGTGCCAGCAGCCCCACAGGGCTCGGCGGGGAGCTGTTTTTT. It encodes CASSPTGLGGELFF.

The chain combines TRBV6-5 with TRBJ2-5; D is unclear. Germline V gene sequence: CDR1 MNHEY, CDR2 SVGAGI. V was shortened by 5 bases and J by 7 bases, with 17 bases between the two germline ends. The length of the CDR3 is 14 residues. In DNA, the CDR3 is TGTGCCAGCAGTGGCACAGAACGAGCTGGGACCCAGTACTTC. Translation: CASSGTERAGTQYF.

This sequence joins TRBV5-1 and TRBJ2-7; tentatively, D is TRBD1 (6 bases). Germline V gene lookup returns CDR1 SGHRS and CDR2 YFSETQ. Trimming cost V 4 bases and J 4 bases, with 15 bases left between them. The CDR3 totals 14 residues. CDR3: CASSAGTSLYEQYF. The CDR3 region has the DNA TGCGCCAGCAGCGCCGGGACATCTCTTTACGAGCAGTACTTC.

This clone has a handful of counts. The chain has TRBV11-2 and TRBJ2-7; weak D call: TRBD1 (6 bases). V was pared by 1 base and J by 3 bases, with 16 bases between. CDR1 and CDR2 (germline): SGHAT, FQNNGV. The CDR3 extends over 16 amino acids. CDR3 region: CASSLGGSGRGYEQYF. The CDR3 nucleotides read TGTGCCAGCAGCTTAGGGGGCTCGGGCAGGGGCTACGAGCAGTACTTC.

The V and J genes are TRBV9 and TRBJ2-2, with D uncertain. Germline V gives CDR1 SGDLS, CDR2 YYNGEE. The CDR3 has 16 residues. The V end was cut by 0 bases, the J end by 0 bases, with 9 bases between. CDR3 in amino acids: CASSVGGRSNTGELFF. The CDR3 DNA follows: TGTGCCAGCAGCGTAGGAGGCAGATCGAACACCGGGGAGCTGTTTTTT.

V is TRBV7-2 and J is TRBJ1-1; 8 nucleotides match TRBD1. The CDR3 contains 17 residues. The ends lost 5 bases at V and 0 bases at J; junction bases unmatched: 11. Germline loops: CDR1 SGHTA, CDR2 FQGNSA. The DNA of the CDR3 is TGTGCCAGCAGCGCAAACAGGGGGGGATTCATGAACACTGAAGCTTTCTTT. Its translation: CASSANRGGFMNTEAFF.

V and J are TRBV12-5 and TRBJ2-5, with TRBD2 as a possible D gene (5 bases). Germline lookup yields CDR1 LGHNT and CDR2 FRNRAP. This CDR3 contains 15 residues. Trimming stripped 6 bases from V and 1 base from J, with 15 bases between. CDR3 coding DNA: TGTGCTAGTGGAATACTAGAGGCCCCCCAAGAGACCCAGTACTTC. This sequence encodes CASGILEAPQETQYF. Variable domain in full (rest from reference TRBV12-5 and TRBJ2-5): DARVTQTPRHKVTEMGQEVTMRCQPILGHNTVFWYRQTMMQGLELLAYFRNRAPLDDSGMPKDRFSAEMPDATLATLKIQPSEPRDSAVYFCASGILEAPQETQYFGPGTRLLVL.

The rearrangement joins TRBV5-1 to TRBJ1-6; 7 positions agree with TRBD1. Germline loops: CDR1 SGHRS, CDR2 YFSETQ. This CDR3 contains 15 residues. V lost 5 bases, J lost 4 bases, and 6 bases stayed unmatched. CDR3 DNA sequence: TGCGCCAGCAGTTTGACGACAGGGTATAATTCACCCCTCCACTTT. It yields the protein CASSLTTGYNSPLHF.

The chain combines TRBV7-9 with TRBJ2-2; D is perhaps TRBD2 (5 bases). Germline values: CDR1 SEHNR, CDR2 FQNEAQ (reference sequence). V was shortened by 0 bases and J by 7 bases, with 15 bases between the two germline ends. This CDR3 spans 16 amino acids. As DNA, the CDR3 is TGTGCCAGCAGCTTAGCACTAGTTCAGGAAGGCGGGGAGCTGTTTTTT. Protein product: CASSLALVQEGGELFF.